These T cell receptor beta chains were read from a single sample in a study of early stage breast cancer tumors. TCRdb keeps only in-frame clones here, not all; method: immunoSEQ multiplex PCR. The sample shows over 3,500 clones, 55% to 75% of them seen only once. The sample consisted of breast tumor tissue. The receptors shown here come from a person aged 40-50 years with breast cancer. Each CDR3 is given with its conserved first and last residue. D genes are given only for firm matches. The size entry is marked missing in some rows and otherwise reads once, few, many or a size class.

>TRBJ2-7|NA|TRBV23-1|large
TGCGCCAGCAGTTACAGTTACGAGCAGTACTTC
CASSYSYEQYF
>TRBJ1-1|NA|TRBV25-1|NA
TGTGCCAGCAGTGTCGACCGGAACACTGAAGCTTTCTTT
CASSVDRNTEAFF
>TRBJ1-1|NA|TRBV18|few
TGTGCCAGCTCACGGGAACAGGAGTTGTTTACCGAAGCTTTCTTT
CASSREQELFTEAFF
>TRBJ1-5|TRBD1|TRBV5-1|NA
TGCGCCAGCAGCTTGTCCCCGACCGGGACAGGGGGCAATCAGCCCCAGCATTTT
CASSLSPTGTGGNQPQHF
>TRBJ2-7|NA|TRBV10-3|NA
TGTGCCATCCAGAGGGACACCTCGGGGTCGGGCTACGAGCAGTACTTC
CAIQRDTSGSGYEQYF
>TRBJ1-4|NA|TRBV7-3|NA
TGTGCCAGCGAACCACGACCGGCCCCCCGGCTTAATGAAAAACTGTTTTTT
CASEPRPAPRLNEKLFF
>TRBJ1-2|NA|TRBV28|NA
TGTGCCAGCAGTGCTGGGACTAACTTAGGGGTCTATGGCTACACCTTC
CASSAGTNLGVYGYTF
>TRBJ2-5|NA|TRBV4-3|NA
TGCGCCAGCAGCCCAAGGGGGGAGGGAGAGACCCAGTACTTC
CASSPRGEGETQYF
>TRBJ2-7|NA|TRBV28|NA
TGTGGCACCCAGGGGGGGGCCTACGAGCAGTACTTC
CGTQGGAYEQYF
>TRBJ2-6|NA|TRBV2|NA
TGTGCCAGCAGTGAAGGACGGATCTCTGGGGCCAACGTCCTGACTTTC
CASSEGRISGANVLTF
>TRBJ2-7|TRBD1|TRBV5-1|once
TGCGCCAGCAGCTCCGGGACAGGGAGTGTCGAGCAGTACTTC
CASSSGTGSVEQYF
>TRBJ2-4|NA|TRBV5-1|NA
TGCGCCAGCAGCTTGGATCCTAGGGAAGACATTCAGTACTTC
CASSLDPREDIQYF
>TRBJ2-7|TRBD1|TRBV18|NA
TGTGCCAGCTCACTATTCCGGGACAGCAGCTCCTACGAGCAGTACTTC
CASSLFRDSSSYEQYF
>TRBJ2-1|NA|TRBV11-2|few
TGTGCCAGCAGCTTACAGGGTGATAAGGATGAGCAGTTCTTC
CASSLQGDKDEQFF
>TRBJ1-5|NA|TRBV7-2|NA
TGTGCCAGCAGCCTATTGACAGTTGGGCAGCCCCAGCATTTT
CASSLLTVGQPQHF
>TRBJ1-4|TRBD1|TRBV5-6|NA
TGTGCCAGCAGCCTTTCGTTTAGGACAGGGTTTAATGAAAAACTGTTTTTT
CASSLSFRTGFNEKLFF
>TRBJ2-1|NA|TRBV7-6|NA
TGTGCCAGCAGCTTAGTTAGTTCTGGAGGTGAGCAGTTCTTC
CASSLVSSGGEQFF
>TRBJ2-5|NA|TRBV7-2|NA
TGTGCCAGCAGCTTAGGGGGTTCGGGGAAAGAGACCCAGTACTTC
CASSLGGSGKETQYF
>TRBJ1-1|NA|TRBV11-1|NA
TGTGCCAGCAGCTTTTTAGGGGACACTGAAGCTTTCTTT
CASSFLGDTEAFF
>TRBJ2-2|NA|TRBV4-3|once
TGCGCCAGCAGCCAAGCAGAGGAGGGAACGGCCCACACCGGGGAGCTGTTTTTT
CASSQAEEGTAHTGELFF
>TRBJ2-7|TRBD1|TRBV7-3|NA
TGTGCCAGCAGCCCTTATGACAGGGGGCCCCACGAGCAGTACTTC
CASSPYDRGPHEQYF
>TRBJ2-1|TRBD1|TRBV19|NA
TGTGCCAGTAGTATCGGACAGGAAGGGGATCATGAGCAGTTCTTC
CASSIGQEGDHEQFF
>TRBJ2-7|NA|TRBV7-2|NA
TGTGCCAGCAGCACGTCGGACGGGCGCTCCTACGAGCAGTACTTC
CASSTSDGRSYEQYF
>TRBJ2-2|NA|TRBV11-1|NA
TGTGCCAGCAGCTTCTCAGGGGTCGGGGAGCTGTTTTTT
CASSFSGVGELFF
>TRBJ2-1|TRBD2|TRBV30|few
TGTGCCTGGAGGCTGGGAGGGAATGAGCAGTTCTTC
CAWRLGGNEQFF
>TRBJ2-3|NA|TRBV6-6|large
TGTGCCAGCAGTTATGAGATTAGCACAGATACGCAGTATTTT
CASSYEISTDTQYF
>TRBJ2-5|TRBD2|TRBV27|NA
TGTGCCAGCAGTTTAACTAGCGGAACGCAAGAGACCCAGTACTTC
CASSLTSGTQETQYF
>TRBJ2-5|TRBD1|TRBV19|NA
TGTGCCAGTAGCGACAGGGTGGAGACCCAGTACTTC
CASSDRVETQYF
>TRBJ1-5|NA|TRBV11-2|NA
TGTGCCAGCAGCTTAGTGGACGGCTCGAGTCAGCCCCAGCATTTT
CASSLVDGSSQPQHF
>TRBJ1-4|TRBD1|TRBV19|NA
TGTGCCAGTAGTATAGATCGGGGCAGGGGGCTTAGTCTCGAAAAACTGTTTTTT
CASSIDRGRGLSLEKLFF
>TRBJ2-5|NA|TRBV7-9|NA
TGTGCCAGCAGCTTTAGTATTAGTTCAGCGATCCAAGAGACCCAGTACTTC
CASSFSISSAIQETQYF
>TRBJ1-4|NA|TRBV6-1|large
TGTGCCAGCACCAGAACAGGGCACGCTAATGAAAAACTGTTTTTT
CASTRTGHANEKLFF
>TRBJ2-3|NA|TRBV6-5|NA
TGTGCCAGCAGTTACGCGCCCCAATCAACAGATACGCAGTATTTT
CASSYAPQSTDTQYF
>TRBJ1-4|NA|TRBV2|NA
TGTGCCAGCAGTGAGGTCCGGGCAGGGAATGAAAAACTGTTTTTT
CASSEVRAGNEKLFF
>TRBJ2-7|NA|TRBV18|NA
TGTGCCAGCTCACCAGGGGGCGGCTCCTACGAGCAGTACTTC
CASSPGGGSYEQYF
>TRBJ2-1|TRBD1|TRBV27|NA
TGTGCCAGCAGGTCCAGGGGGAATGAGCAGTTCTTC
CASRSRGNEQFF
>TRBJ2-1|TRBD2|TRBV7-9|NA
TGTGCCAGCAGCACCCGACTAGCGGGAGGCTCCTACAATGAGCAGTTCTTC
CASSTRLAGGSYNEQFF
>TRBJ2-1|TRBD2|TRBV29-1|NA
TGCAGCGTTGACGGACTTGAGGTAGCGGGAGCGAGAGATGAGCAGTTCTTC
CSVDGLEVAGARDEQFF
>TRBJ2-1|TRBD2|TRBV5-1|NA
TGCGCCAGCAGCGAGGGGACTAGCGGGATCTCCTACAATGAGCAGTTCTTC
CASSEGTSGISYNEQFF
>TRBJ1-2|TRBD1|TRBV5-1|NA
TGCGCCAGCAGCTTGGTACCAGGGGGAGACTATGGCTACACCTTC
CASSLVPGGDYGYTF
>TRBJ2-1|NA|TRBV5-5|NA
TGTGCCAGCAGCTTGGAAAGCGGCAAGGGCCATGAGCAGTTCTTC
CASSLESGKGHEQFF
>TRBJ2-2|TRBD1|TRBV19|NA
TGTGCCAGTAATATACAGGGGGCGAACACCGGGGAGCTGTTTTTT
CASNIQGANTGELFF
>TRBJ2-5|NA|TRBV18|NA
TGTGCCAGCTCACCACCGACATCTAGGGAGACCCAGTACTTC
CASSPPTSRETQYF
>TRBJ2-7|NA|TRBV5-4|large
TGTGCCACCTCGCTCCCTTTGCTACCCCCGATCTACGAGCAGTACTTC
CATSLPLLPPIYEQYF
>TRBJ2-7|NA|TRBV6-5|NA
TGTGCCAGCAGCGATCTGAACCTACGGGAGCAGTACTTC
CASSDLNLREQYF
>TRBJ1-1|TRBD1|TRBV5-8|NA
TGTGCCAGCAGTCAAGACAGGGGCACTGAAGCTTTCTTT
CASSQDRGTEAFF
>TRBJ1-2|NA|TRBV4-3|NA
TGCGCCAGCAGCTCCCAGGGATATGGCTACACCTTC
CASSSQGYGYTF
>TRBJ1-3|TRBD1|TRBV10-3|few
TGTGCCACCAAGGGAGGACAGGGGGCTGGAAACACCATATATTTT
CATKGGQGAGNTIYF
>TRBJ2-6|NA|TRBV27|NA
TGTGCCAGCGGTAGGCCTGGGGCCAACGTCCTGACTTTC
CASGRPGANVLTF
>TRBJ1-1|TRBD1|TRBV15|NA
TGTGCCACCAGCGGACAGGGTCACACTGAAGCTTTCTTT
CATSGQGHTEAFF
>TRBJ2-7|NA|TRBV6-1|NA
TGTGCCAGCAGCGAAATAGGACGCGAGCAGTACTTC
CASSEIGREQYF
>TRBJ1-1|NA|TRBV16|few
TGTGCCAGCAGCCACAGGGGTGAGGCCACTGAAGCTTTCTTT
CASSHRGEATEAFF
>TRBJ1-5|TRBD1|TRBV5-1|few
TGCGCCAGCAGCCTAGGACAGGGGGAATTCAGCAATCAGCCCCAGCATTTT
CASSLGQGEFSNQPQHF
>TRBJ2-1|TRBD1|TRBV11-2|NA
TGTGCCAGCAGCTTAGATAAGGGGGCGCTATCCCAGTTCTTC
CASSLDKGALSQFF
>TRBJ2-5|TRBD2|TRBV5-1|once
TGCGCCAGCACCTTACTAGCGGGAGAAAAAGAGACCCAGTACTTC
CASTLLAGEKETQYF